This T cell receptor (beta chain) is drawn from a study of vaccination effects on CD4 cells after COVID-19. Study details: Either the BNT162b2 or mRNA-1273 vaccine was given to participants in two doses. Every well got around 2 million PBMC, which were grown with around 10 IU/ml IL-2 and about 10 ug/ml peptides. Study results and caveats: Substantial clonal contraction characterized both infection- and vaccine-induced clones late after vaccination.

Comments on this clone: The antigen is undetermined.

Subsequent to a culture period of under 11 days, CD4+ T cells were isolated. The infection with SARS-CoV-2 (confirmed by PCR) occurred in this person between March and December 2020. Libraries were prepared by immunoSEQ multiplex PCR; TCRdb keeps only in-frame clonotypes and omits some of them. Of 50,000 to 70,000 clones in the sample, approximately 78% were seen once. V lost 4 bases and J lost 10; bases outside the gene matches: 17. The CDR3 spans 16 residues. Germline CDR1 reads SGHRS; CDR2 reads YFSETQ. The rearrangement uses TRBV5-1 and TRBJ2-5, with 9 positions matching TRBD1. This receptor was identified in a human donor who had a prior SARS-CoV-2 infection. This specimen consisted of CD4+ T cells from PBMCs cultured without peptide, obtained before COVID-19 vaccination. The CDR3 loop is CASSLSGTGFNLRQYF. In DNA, the CDR3 is TGCGCCAGCAGCCTTTCCGGGACAGGGTTTAACCTCCGCCAGTACTTC. Supplemented by reference TRBV5-1 and TRBJ2-5, the full variable domain reads KAGVTQTPRYLIKTRGQQVTLSCSPISGHRSVSWYQQTPGQGLQFLFEYFSETQRNKGNFPGRFSGRQFSNSRSEMNVSTLELGDSALYLCASSLSGTGFNLRQYFGPGTRLLVL.